The 26 T cell receptor beta chains presented below share a single source sample, sequenced in a study of PD-1 blockade in classical Hodgkin lymphoma. Sequencing was performed with immunoSEQ multiplex PCR; in TCRdb, only in-frame clones are kept and a portion is missing. Here the sample spans some 19,000 clones, approximately 77% being singletons. Time point given: cycle 4 day 1 (C4D1), after more than five weeks of nivolumab. Brentuximab vedotin exposure varied among the patients, all of whom had relapsed after autologous stem cell transplantation. Negative magnetic selection isolated CD4+ T cells from thawed PBMCs. This sample comprised CD4+ T cells from blood, obtained before the fourth cycle of nivolumab. These receptors came from a human donor with classical Hodgkin lymphoma.

The chain couples TRBV6-1 to TRBJ1-2; tentative D call: TRBD1 (5 bases). CDR1 MNHNS and CDR2 SASEGT come from the germline V gene. The CDR3 has 17 residues. V was clipped by 1 base and J by 8 bases, with 23 bases between them. The chain's CDR3 is CASSEGMGENPGGGYTF. DNA for the CDR3: TGTGCCAGCAGTGAAGGAATGGGTGAAAATCCCGGGGGAGGCTACACCTTC.

This clone was seen once. DNA for the CDR3: TGTGCCAGTAGTATGAAGGGTCGGGGTGTTAGCAATCAGCCCCAGCATTTT. Protein sequence: CASSMKGRGVSNQPQHF. This chain links TRBV19 with TRBJ1-5; D is ambiguous. This CDR3 spans 17 amino acids. V lost 3 bases and J 0 bases, leaving 15 bases between the germline ends. Germline CDR1 reads LNHDA; CDR2 reads SQIVND (reference sequence).

V gene TRBV5-6 combines with J gene TRBJ1-5, with TRBD1 matching over 8 bases. The germline gives CDR1 SGHDT, CDR2 YYEEEE. With V trimmed by 4 bases and J by 2 bases, 8 bases remained unmatched. The CDR3 is made up of 16 amino acids. The CDR3 DNA sequence: TGTGCCAGCAGCACCGACAGGGGTAGTGGCAATCAGCCCCAGCATTTT. It yields the protein CASSTDRGSGNQPQHF.

The genes are TRBV19 and TRBJ2-4; D remains ambiguous. Germline CDR1 and CDR2: LNHDA and SQIVND (reference sequence). V was clipped by 5 bases and J by 7 bases, with 12 bases between them. The length of the CDR3 is 13 residues. CDR3 protein: CASSPRTGNIQYF. CDR3 in DNA: TGTGCCAGTAGTCCCCGGACCGGGAACATTCAGTACTTC. The full variable domain, with the rest looked up from reference TRBV19 and TRBJ2-4, is DGGITQSPKYLFRKEGQNVTLSCEQNLNHDAMYWYRQDPGQGLRLIYYSQIVNDFQKGDIAEGYSVSREKKESFPLTVTSAQKNPTAFYLCASSPRTGNIQYFGAGTRLSVL.

The V gene is TRBV11-2, the J gene TRBJ1-3, with D unresolved. There are 15 residues in the CDR3. V shed 0 bases and J shed 4 bases, with 10 bases lying between them. Germline V gene data show CDR1 as SGHAT and CDR2 as FQNNGV. CDR3 nucleotide sequence: TGTGCCAGCAGCTTAGAGTTGGGAACCGGAAACACCATATATTTT. Translating it yields CASSLELGTGNTIYF.

The V gene is TRBV9, the J gene TRBJ1-2, with D perhaps matching TRBD1 (5 bases). The CDR3 has 16 residues. Trimming took 5 bases from V and 3 from J, leaving 20 bases between them. CDR1 is SGDLS and CDR2 is YYNGEE in the germline V gene. In DNA, the CDR3 is TGTGCCAGCAGGCCGGGGCGGAACGTTGCTCACTATGGCTACACCTTC. This encodes CASRPGRNVAHYGYTF.

The rearrangement links TRBV27 to TRBJ2-3; 9 bases are shared with TRBD1. V dropped 2 bases and J dropped 8; count of bases not matched to a gene: 5. CDR1 MNHEY and CDR2 SMNVEV come from the germline V gene (reference sequence). This CDR3 has 14 amino acids. The CDR3 reads CASSLAGQGLTQYF. CDR3 in DNA: TGTGCCAGCAGTTTAGCGGGACAGGGCCTTACGCAGTATTTT.

The chain is built from TRBV19 and TRBJ2-7; 7 bases match TRBD1. Germline-derived CDR1 and CDR2 are LNHDA and SQIVND (reference sequence). The CDR3 loop spans 15 amino acids. J gave up 0 bases and V 4 bases, and 6 bases lay outside the gene matches. CDR3 in amino acids: CASSTHRGYSYEQYF. CDR3 sequence (DNA): TGTGCCAGTAGTACTCACAGGGGCTACTCCTACGAGCAGTACTTC.

This chain's CDR3 is CASSYSGGRTDTQYF. The CDR3 DNA reads as TGTGCCAGCAGTTACTCAGGGGGCCGCACAGATACGCAGTATTTT. This chain links TRBV6-5 with TRBJ2-3; 7 bases are shared with TRBD1. V trimming: 0 bases; J trimming: 1 base; junction bases outside the gene matches: 1. Germline lookup yields CDR1 MNHEY and CDR2 SVGAGI. CDR3 length: 15 residues.

The chain recombines TRBV4-1 with TRBJ2-7, with D possibly TRBD2 on 6 matching bases. This CDR3 region has 15 residues. Trimming took 0 bases from V and 2 from J, leaving 11 bases between them. Germline V lookup: CDR1 MGHRA, CDR2 YSYEKL. The CDR3 protein is CASSQDPGRTYEQYF. The CDR3 DNA sequence: TGCGCCAGCAGCCAAGATCCCGGGAGAACCTACGAGCAGTACTTC.

The CDR3 nucleotides are TGTGCCAGCAGCTTAGAGCAGGGGAACTTCTACGAGCAGTACTTC. Residues: CASSLEQGNFYEQYF. V and J are TRBV11-2 and TRBJ2-7; D perhaps matches TRBD1 (6 bases). The V and J ends lost 0 bases and 3 bases respectively, with 12 bases between them. This CDR3 is built from 15 residues. Germline lookup yields CDR1 SGHAT and CDR2 FQNNGV.

The chain has TRBV9 and TRBJ2-2, with 10 bases that match TRBD2. The CDR3 extends over 14 amino acids. Trimming took 0 bases from V and 7 from J; bases not matched to a gene: 0. Germline CDR1 and CDR2: SGDLS and YYNGEE. Here the CDR3 reads CASSVVAGGGELFF. CDR3 coding DNA: TGTGCCAGCAGCGTAGTAGCGGGGGGCGGGGAGCTGTTTTTT. The variable domain in full, with the rest retrieved from reference TRBV9 and TRBJ2-2, is DSGVTQTPKHLITATGQRVTLRCSPRSGDLSVYWYQQSLDQGLQFLIQYYNGEERAKGNILERFSAQQFPDLHSELNLSSLELGDSALYFCASSVVAGGGELFFGEGSRLTVL.

The V and J genes are TRBV6-6 and TRBJ2-7; 7 bases fit TRBD2. V shed 5 bases and J 6 bases; nucleotides not matched to a gene: 7. Germline V gene data show CDR1 as MNHNY and CDR2 as SVGAGI (reference sequence). The CDR3 totals 13 residues. CDR3 in DNA: TGTGCCAGCAGTAACCGGGGGGTCGGCGAGCAGTACTTC. This translates into CASSNRGVGEQYF.

The chain combines TRBV19 with TRBJ1-6, with D unclear. The CDR3 has 15 amino acids. Germline V lookup: CDR1 LNHDA, CDR2 SQIVND (reference sequence). The germline V and J ends were trimmed by 5 bases and 1 base, with 9 bases remaining between them. The CDR3 region has the DNA TGTGCCAGTAGTTGGACCAGTTCCTATAATTCACCCCTCCACTTT. This encodes CASSWTSSYNSPLHF. The full variable domain, with the rest looked up from reference TRBV19 and TRBJ1-6, is DGGITQSPKYLFRKEGQNVTLSCEQNLNHDAMYWYRQDPGQGLRLIYYSQIVNDFQKGDIAEGYSVSREKKESFPLTVTSAQKNPTAFYLCASSWTSSYNSPLHFGNGTRLTVT.

Concerning this clone: At the DNA level, this CDR3 is encoded by other sequences in the same sample as well. The chain has TRBV5-1 and TRBJ2-5; D is unresolved. Looked up from germline, CDR1 is SGHRS and CDR2 is YFSETQ. Trimming pared 0 bases from V and 4 bases from J, leaving 4 bases between. This CDR3 region has 12 residues. DNA of the CDR3: TGCGCCAGCAGCTTGGTGGGAGAGACCCAGTACTTC. This translates into CASSLVGETQYF.

This clone was seen only a few times. The rearrangement uses TRBV29-1 and TRBJ2-1; the match to TRBD2 covers 7 bases. CDR3 length: 14 amino acids. The junction had 6 bases not matched to a gene; V was cut back by 3 bases and J by 4 bases. The germline CDR1 and CDR2 sequences are SQVTM and ANQGSEA. CDR3 in amino acids: CSVDASGMYNEQFF. Here the CDR3 DNA reads TGCAGCGTTGACGCTAGCGGAATGTACAATGAGCAGTTCTTC.

The chain carries TRBV6-1 and TRBJ2-7; 10 bases align to TRBD1. This CDR3 contains 15 residues. Germline CDR1 is MNHNS and CDR2 is SASEGT. V lost 4 bases and J lost 4; bases outside the gene matches: 7. For the CDR3, the DNA is TGTGCCAGCAGTGCTGGGACAGGGGTCTTATACGAGCAGTACTTC. Translation: CASSAGTGVLYEQYF.

This clone occurred once. The chain combines TRBV6-5 with TRBJ2-1; D tentatively fits TRBD1 or TRBD2 (5 bases each). Germline CDR1 is MNHEY and CDR2 is SVGAGI. CDR3 size: 13 residues. The V end lost 8 bases, the J end lost 3 bases, and 11 bases lay between the germline ends. CDR3 residues: CASRGSLYNEQFF. The DNA for the CDR3 is TGTGCCAGCCGGGGCAGTCTCTACAATGAGCAGTTCTTC.

V and J are TRBV5-1 and TRBJ2-1, with TRBD2 identical over 14 bases. V gave up 4 bases and J gave up 15 bases; unmatched junction bases: 12. The CDR3 length is 15 residues. Germline V gene sequence: CDR1 SGHRS, CDR2 YFSETQ. This CDR3 is CASSGGLAGATHGFF. The CDR3 DNA follows: TGCGCCAGCAGCGGGGGACTAGCGGGAGCCACTCATGGGTTCTTC.

The CDR3 bases are TGTGCCAGCAGCCCCAGGGGCCCCTACGAGCAGTACTTC. Translating it yields CASSPRGPYEQYF. This chain connects TRBV7-9 to TRBJ2-7, with D possibly TRBD1 on 6 matching bases. The CDR3 extends over 13 amino acids. Germline V lookup: CDR1 SEHNR, CDR2 FQNEAQ (reference sequence). Trimming stripped 5 bases from V and 2 bases from J, with 10 bases between.

This chain joins TRBV9 and TRBJ1-3, with D uncertain. The V end lost 3 bases, the J end lost 0 bases, and 7 bases lay between the germline ends. The CDR3 covers 14 residues. Per germline, CDR1 SGDLS and CDR2 YYNGEE. The chain's CDR3 is CASSGPVSGNTIYF. The CDR3, as DNA: TGTGCCAGCAGCGGCCCAGTCTCTGGAAACACCATATATTTT.

V usage is TRBV15 and J usage is TRBJ2-5, with D maybe TRBD2 (5 bases). Deletions cut 4 bases from V and 4 bases from J, with 7 bases between. Germline CDR1 reads LNHNV; CDR2 reads YYDKDF (reference sequence). This CDR3 spans 12 amino acids. Written as DNA, the CDR3 is TGTGCCACCAGCATTGGGAGAGAGACCCAGTACTTC. Its translation is CATSIGRETQYF.

This rearrangement joins TRBV5-4 to TRBJ2-5, with D unclear. Germline CDR1 and CDR2: SGHNT and YYREEE (reference sequence). The V end lost 5 bases, the J end lost 0 bases, and 11 bases lay between the germline ends. CDR3 length equals 14 residues. CDR3: CASSSETYQETQYF. The DNA for the CDR3 is TGTGCCAGCAGTTCAGAGACATACCAAGAGACCCAGTACTTC.

The gene calls are TRBV4-1 and TRBJ2-1; D possibly corresponds to TRBD1 (5 bases). This CDR3 region has 13 residues. V lost 4 bases and J lost 10, with 14 bases in between. The germline CDR1 and CDR2 sequences are MGHRA and YSYEKL. The CDR3: CASSLSQGREQFF. Here the CDR3 DNA reads TGCGCCAGCAGCCTATCTCAGGGAAGGGAGCAGTTCTTC.

The J gene is TRBJ1-2, the V gene TRBV7-8, with D uncertain. The V gene's germline CDR1 is SGHVS and CDR2 FQNEAQ. The CDR3 is made up of 13 amino acids. The V end was cut by 1 base, the J end by 2 bases, with 5 bases between. CDR3 nucleotide sequence: TGTGCCAGCAGCTTAGACATAAACTATGGCTACACCTTC. Translation: CASSLDINYGYTF. Combining the CDR3 with reference TRBV7-8 and TRBJ1-2 gives the whole variable domain GAGVSQSPRYKVAKRGQDVALRCDPISGHVSLFWYQQALGQGPEFLTYFQNEAQLDKSGLPSDRFFAERPEGSVSTLKIQRTQQEDSAVYLCASSLDINYGYTFGSGTRLTVV.

This rearrangement joins TRBV11-3 to TRBJ2-3; 13 bases fit TRBD2. V lost 5 bases, J lost 1 base, and 3 bases stayed unmatched. Germline V gene data show CDR1 as SGHNT and CDR2 as YENEEA. The CDR3 has 16 residues. The DNA for the CDR3 is TGTGCCAGCAGCCCCGGACTAGCGGGGGGCACAGATACGCAGTATTTT. Translated, it gives CASSPGLAGGTDTQYF.